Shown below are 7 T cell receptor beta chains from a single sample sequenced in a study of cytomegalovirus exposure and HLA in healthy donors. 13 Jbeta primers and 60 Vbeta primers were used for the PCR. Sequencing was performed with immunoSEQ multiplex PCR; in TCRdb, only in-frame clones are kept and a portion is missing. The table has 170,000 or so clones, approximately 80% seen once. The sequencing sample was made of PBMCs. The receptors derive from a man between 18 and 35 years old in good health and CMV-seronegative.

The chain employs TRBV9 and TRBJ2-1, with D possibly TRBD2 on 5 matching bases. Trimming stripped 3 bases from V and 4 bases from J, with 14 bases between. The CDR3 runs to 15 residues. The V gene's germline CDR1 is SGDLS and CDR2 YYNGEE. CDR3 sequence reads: CASSAGMGAYNEQFF. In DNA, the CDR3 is TGTGCCAGCAGCGCGGGAATGGGCGCTTACAATGAGCAGTTCTTC.

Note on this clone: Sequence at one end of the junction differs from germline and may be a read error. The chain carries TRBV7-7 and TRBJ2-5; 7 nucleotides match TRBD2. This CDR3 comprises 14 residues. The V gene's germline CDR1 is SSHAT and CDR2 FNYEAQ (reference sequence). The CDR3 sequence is CASSIGEGMETQYF. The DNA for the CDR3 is TGTGCTAGCAGCATCGGGGAGGGTATGGAGACCCAGTACTTC.

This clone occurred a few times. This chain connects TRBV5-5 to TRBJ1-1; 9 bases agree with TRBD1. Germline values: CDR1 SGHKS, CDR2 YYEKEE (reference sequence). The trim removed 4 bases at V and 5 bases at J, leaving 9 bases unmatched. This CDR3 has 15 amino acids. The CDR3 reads CASSLGDRVRTEAFF. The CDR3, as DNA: TGTGCCAGCAGCCTTGGGGACAGGGTGAGGACTGAAGCTTTCTTT.

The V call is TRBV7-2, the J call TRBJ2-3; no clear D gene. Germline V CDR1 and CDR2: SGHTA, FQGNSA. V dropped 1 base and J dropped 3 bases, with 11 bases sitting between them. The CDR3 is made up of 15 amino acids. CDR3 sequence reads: CASSLGVIRTDTQYF. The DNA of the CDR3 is TGTGCCAGCAGCTTAGGCGTTATTCGTACAGATACGCAGTATTTT.

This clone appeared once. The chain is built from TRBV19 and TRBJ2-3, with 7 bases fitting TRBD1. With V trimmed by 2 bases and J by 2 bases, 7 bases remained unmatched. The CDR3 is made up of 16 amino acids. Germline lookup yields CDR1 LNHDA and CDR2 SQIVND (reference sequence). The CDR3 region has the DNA TGTGCCAGTAGTATATCGACAGGGACCCTCACAGATACGCAGTATTTT. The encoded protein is CASSISTGTLTDTQYF.

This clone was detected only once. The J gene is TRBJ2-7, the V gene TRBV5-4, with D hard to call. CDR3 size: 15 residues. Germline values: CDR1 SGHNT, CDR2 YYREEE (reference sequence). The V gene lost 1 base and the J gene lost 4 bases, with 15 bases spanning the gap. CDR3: CASSLSAEVGYEQYF. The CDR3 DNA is TGTGCCAGCAGCTTGAGCGCAGAGGTAGGATACGAGCAGTACTTC.

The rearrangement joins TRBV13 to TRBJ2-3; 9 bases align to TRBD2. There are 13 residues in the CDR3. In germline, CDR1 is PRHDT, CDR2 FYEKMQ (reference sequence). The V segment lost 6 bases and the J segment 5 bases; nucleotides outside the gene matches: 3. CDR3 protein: CASRGLAEDTQYF. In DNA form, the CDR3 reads TGTGCCAGCAGGGGACTAGCAGAAGATACGCAGTATTTT.